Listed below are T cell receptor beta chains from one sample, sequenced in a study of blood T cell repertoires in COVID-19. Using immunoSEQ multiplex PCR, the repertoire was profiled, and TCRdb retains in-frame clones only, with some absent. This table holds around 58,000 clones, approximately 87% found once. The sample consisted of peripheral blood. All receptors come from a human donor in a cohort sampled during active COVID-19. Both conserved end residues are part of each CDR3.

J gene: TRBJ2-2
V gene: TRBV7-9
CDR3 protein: CASSFSANTGELFF

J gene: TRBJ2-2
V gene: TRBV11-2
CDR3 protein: CASSLSPFAGELFF

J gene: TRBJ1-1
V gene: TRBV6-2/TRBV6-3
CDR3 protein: CASSTGYITEAFF

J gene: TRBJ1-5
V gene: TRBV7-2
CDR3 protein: CASSFTVVNQPQHF

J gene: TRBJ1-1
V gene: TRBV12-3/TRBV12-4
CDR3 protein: CASSLLQGREAFF

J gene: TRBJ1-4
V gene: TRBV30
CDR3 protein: CAWKVGRGIEKLFF

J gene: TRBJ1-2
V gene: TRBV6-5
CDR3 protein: CASSWSGGRVYGYTF

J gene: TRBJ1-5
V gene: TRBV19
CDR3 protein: CASSRPKGGRGNQPQHF

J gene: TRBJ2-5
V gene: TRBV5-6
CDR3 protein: CASSSATVTQYF

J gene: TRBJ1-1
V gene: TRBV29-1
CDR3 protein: CSVRGQGNTEAFF

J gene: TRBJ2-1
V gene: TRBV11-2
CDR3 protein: CASSLSPGRGNEQFF

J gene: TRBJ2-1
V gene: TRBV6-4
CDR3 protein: CASSELIAGTSDPGEQFF

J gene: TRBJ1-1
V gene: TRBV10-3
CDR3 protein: CAIRADSANTEAFF

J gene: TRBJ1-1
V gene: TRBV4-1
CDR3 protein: CASSHHGKYTEAFF

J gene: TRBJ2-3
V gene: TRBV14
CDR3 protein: CASSLRWSTDTQYF

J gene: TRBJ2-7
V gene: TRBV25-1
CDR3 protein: CASSGPSRVGEQYF

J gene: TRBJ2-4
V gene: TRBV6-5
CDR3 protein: CASSDGPGYTYF

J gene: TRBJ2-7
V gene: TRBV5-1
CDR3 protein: CASSLAISAYEQYF

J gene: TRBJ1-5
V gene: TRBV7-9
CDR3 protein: CASSASGTGSNQPQHF

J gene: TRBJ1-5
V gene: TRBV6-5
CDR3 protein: CASSLRSNQPQHF

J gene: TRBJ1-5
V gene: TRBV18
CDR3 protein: CASSPVENQPQHF

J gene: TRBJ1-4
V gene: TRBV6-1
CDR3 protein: CASSEAWGAGEKLFF

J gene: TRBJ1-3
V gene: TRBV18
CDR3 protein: CASSPWDRNSGNTIYF

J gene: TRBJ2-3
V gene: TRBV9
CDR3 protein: CASSVGAGGTDTQYF

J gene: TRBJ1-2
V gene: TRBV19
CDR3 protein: CASSMRRGNDGYTF

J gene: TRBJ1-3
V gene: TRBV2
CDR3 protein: CASSEAPVSSSGNTIYF